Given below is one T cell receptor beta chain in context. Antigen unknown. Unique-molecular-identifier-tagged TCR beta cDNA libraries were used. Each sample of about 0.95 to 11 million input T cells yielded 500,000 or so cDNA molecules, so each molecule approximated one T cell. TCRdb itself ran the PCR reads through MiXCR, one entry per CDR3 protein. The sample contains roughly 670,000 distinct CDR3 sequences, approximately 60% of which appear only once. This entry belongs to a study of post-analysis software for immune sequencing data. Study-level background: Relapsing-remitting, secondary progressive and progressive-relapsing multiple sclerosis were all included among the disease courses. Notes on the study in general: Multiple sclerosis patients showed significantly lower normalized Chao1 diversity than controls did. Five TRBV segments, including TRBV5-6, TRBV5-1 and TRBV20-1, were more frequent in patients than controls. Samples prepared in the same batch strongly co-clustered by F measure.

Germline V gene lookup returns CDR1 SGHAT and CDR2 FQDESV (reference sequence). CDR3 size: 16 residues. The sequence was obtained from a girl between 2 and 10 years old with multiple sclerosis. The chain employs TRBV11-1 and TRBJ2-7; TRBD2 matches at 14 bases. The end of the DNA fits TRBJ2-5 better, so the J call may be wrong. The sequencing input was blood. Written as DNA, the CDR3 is TGTGCCAGCAGCTTGTCCGGACTAGCGGGGGGTGAGACCCAGTACTTC. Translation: CASSLSGLAGGETQYF.